These T cell receptor beta chains were read from a single sample in a study of blood T cell repertoires in COVID-19. The repertoire was sequenced with immunoSEQ multiplex PCR; TCRdb's copy has only in-frame clones and lacks some. This sample has about 200,000 clones, with about nine tenths found just once. The sample consisted of peripheral blood. The receptors derive from a man aged 18 to 30 with active or convalescent COVID-19. Each CDR3 is given with its conserved first and last residue. A D gene is named only where the DNA matches it firmly. The size field is filled for only some rows; it gives once, few, many or a size class.

cdr3_nt cdr3_aa j_call d_call v_call clone_size
TGTGCCAGCAGCCAAGGACATACGAACACTGAAGCTTTCTTT CASSQGHTNTEAFF TRBJ1-1 . TRBV4-2 .
TGTGCCAGTAGTTCTAGGGACAGGCGGTTTTATGGCTACACCTTC CASSSRDRRFYGYTF TRBJ1-2 TRBD1 TRBV19 once
TGCAGCGTTTGGCAGGGAAATGAAAAACTGTTTTTT CSVWQGNEKLFF TRBJ1-4 . TRBV29-1 .
TGTGCCAGCAGCTTAGATGGCCCCCAGTACGAGCAGTACTTC CASSLDGPQYEQYF TRBJ2-7 . TRBV11-2 .
TGTGCCACCGGCCAGGGTCCTTCGACTGAAGCTTTCTTT CATGQGPSTEAFF TRBJ1-1 . TRBV15 .
TGTGCATGTGCACCCACAGGATTGAATTCACCCCTCCACTTT CACAPTGLNSPLHF TRBJ1-6 . TRBV6-4 .
TGTGCCAGCAGTTTACGGGCGGGCCCTAATGAGCAGTTCTTC CASSLRAGPNEQFF TRBJ2-1 . TRBV28 .
TGTGCCAGCAGTCGGACTAGCGGCAACTACGAGCAGTACTTC CASSRTSGNYEQYF TRBJ2-7 TRBD2 TRBV6-5 .
TGTGCCAGCAGTGAAGCAACGGGGAACCAAGAGACCCAGTACTTC CASSEATGNQETQYF TRBJ2-5 . TRBV6-1 .
TGCGCCAGCAGTACAACAGGGGCCTCTGGCTACACCTTC CASSTTGASGYTF TRBJ1-2 TRBD1 TRBV5-1 .
TGTGCCAGCAGTGGGGGACAGGGTGACTTCTTTAACACCGGGGAGCTGTTTTTT CASSGGQGDFFNTGELFF TRBJ2-2 TRBD1 TRBV6-1 once
TGCGCCAGCAGCTCTGTCAGGGGAGCTGAAGCTTTCTTT CASSSVRGAEAFF TRBJ1-1 . TRBV10-1 .
TGTGCCAGCAGCTTTTCTACCGGGGAGCTGTTTTTT CASSFSTGELFF TRBJ2-2 . TRBV7-3 .
TGTGCCAGCAGTGACAACAGAAAATCTTCCTCTGGGGCCAACGTCCTGACTTTC CASSDNRKSSSGANVLTF TRBJ2-6 . TRBV6-4 .
TGTGCCATCAGTGAGTCGCGCAGGGCAAGTCACGGCTCCTATAATTCACCCCTCCACTTT CAISESRRASHGSYNSPLHF TRBJ1-6 . TRBV10-3 .
TGTGCCAGCAGCTTGAGCCCGACTAGTTCCGAGCAGTACTTC CASSLSPTSSEQYF TRBJ2-7 . TRBV7-3 few
TGTGCCAGCAGGAAAATCGACGACGGCGGGGCTTTCTTT CASRKIDDGGAFF TRBJ1-1 . TRBV12-3/TRBV12-4 .
TGCGCCAGTGAACAGGGAAGTACCGGGGAGCTGTTTTTT CASEQGSTGELFF TRBJ2-2 . TRBV5-1 .
TGTGCCAGCAGCTTCTCTCGCGGTACTAGCGGGACAGATACGCAGTATTTT CASSFSRGTSGTDTQYF TRBJ2-3 TRBD2 TRBV11-3 .
TGTGCCAGCAGCTTGGTAAGGCGGGAGACCGACCACGACAATGAGCAGTTCTTC CASSLVRRETDHDNEQFF TRBJ2-1 TRBD2 TRBV5-4 once
TGTGCCAGCAGCAAGACAGGGTTGGACACTGAAGCTTTCTTT CASSKTGLDTEAFF TRBJ1-1 TRBD1 TRBV13 .
TGCGCCAGCAGTGGGGAACAGGGAATAGCCAAAAACATTCAGTACTTC CASSGEQGIAKNIQYF TRBJ2-4 . TRBV5-1 .
TGTGCCAGCAGCCTAGGGACTAGCTCCCGATCGCAGTACTTC CASSLGTSSRSQYF TRBJ2-5 TRBD2 TRBV3-1/TRBV3-2 .
TGTGCCTGGAGTGGCCTATCCACCGGGGAGCTGTTTTTT CAWSGLSTGELFF TRBJ2-2 . TRBV30 .
TGCGCCAGCAGCCAAGTTGCCGACGGAGTGAGTCAGCCCCAGCATTTT CASSQVADGVSQPQHF TRBJ1-5 . TRBV4-1 few
TGTGCCAGCAGCTTGAAGGGGCATAATTCACCCCTCCACTTT CASSLKGHNSPLHF TRBJ1-6 . TRBV5-4 once
TGTGCCAGCAGTCAGACGAGAGGGAGGGCTGAAGCTTTCTTT CASSQTRGRAEAFF TRBJ1-1 . TRBV6-2/TRBV6-3 .
TGTGCCAGCAGCTTATCATTGGGACAGGGGTTTACAGATACGCAGTATTTT CASSLSLGQGFTDTQYF TRBJ2-3 TRBD1 TRBV7-9 .
TGTGCCACCAGCAGAGATCGCCAGGTCCTGGAAAAACTGTTTTTT CATSRDRQVLEKLFF TRBJ1-4 . TRBV15 .
TGTGCCAGCGGCGCTAGCGGGAGCTCCTACAATGAGCAGTTCTTC CASGASGSSYNEQFF TRBJ2-1 TRBD2 TRBV2 .
TGTGCCAGCACCCCCGGGAACATCCAGAACACTGAAGCTTTCTTT CASTPGNIQNTEAFF TRBJ1-1 . TRBV11-2 .
TGTGCCAGCAGTTTAGGAGGGAACCTTAACTATGGCTACACCTTC CASSLGGNLNYGYTF TRBJ1-2 . TRBV27 .
TGTGCCAGCAGCTTACGGCAGCGGATGGCAGATACGCAGTATTTT CASSLRQRMADTQYF TRBJ2-3 . TRBV7-6 .
TGTGCCAGCAGCCCGGGACTAGCGGGCTACGAGCAGTACTTC CASSPGLAGYEQYF TRBJ2-7 TRBD2 TRBV3-1/TRBV3-2 .
TGTGCCAGTAGTTCGACAGGGGACACTGAAGCTTTCTTT CASSSTGDTEAFF TRBJ1-1 TRBD1 TRBV19 few
TGTGCCAGCAGTTTCCGGAGGACCCCGATGAACACTGAAGCTTTCTTT CASSFRRTPMNTEAFF TRBJ1-1 . TRBV27 .
TGTGCCAGCAGTTACGAGTACGGACACCTGACCTACGAGCAGTACTTC CASSYEYGHLTYEQYF TRBJ2-7 . TRBV6-5 once
TGTGCCAGCAGCCCTAGGGGGGGGTCGAGCACAGATACGCAGTATTTT CASSPRGGSSTDTQYF TRBJ2-3 . TRBV7-3 .
TGCGCCAGCAGCTTTCAGTCCTACAATGAGCAGTTCTTC CASSFQSYNEQFF TRBJ2-1 . TRBV5-1 once
TGTGCCAGCAGTTTTAACAGGGAAAATTCACCCCTCCACTTT CASSFNRENSPLHF TRBJ1-6 . TRBV6-5 .
TGTGCCAGCGGAGGCCAGGGAGGCACCGGGGAGCTGTTTTTT CASGGQGGTGELFF TRBJ2-2 . TRBV6-5 .